The 12 T cell receptor beta chains given below trace back to one sample, sequenced in a study of cytomegalovirus exposure and HLA in healthy donors. Primers for the PCR totalled 60 Vbeta and 13 Jbeta. Only in-frame clones appear in the TCRdb table, and some are missing; sequencing was by immunoSEQ multiplex PCR. Counted here are fewer than 150,000 clones, 75% to 90% occurring once; the ten biggest clones make up 1%. Sequenced sample: PBMCs. The receptors were gathered from a man in his forties in good health and CMV-seronegative.

This chain connects TRBV7-9 to TRBJ1-4, with 7 bases fitting TRBD1. V was pared by 2 bases and J by 4 bases, with 10 bases of the junction left unmatched. The CDR3 runs 17 residues. Germline V gene sequence: CDR1 SEHNR, CDR2 FQNEAQ (reference sequence). The CDR3 loop is CASSLSTGALINEKLFF. The CDR3 region has the DNA TGTGCCAGCAGCTTAAGTACAGGGGCCCTTATTAATGAAAAACTGTTTTTT.

V usage is TRBV6-5 and J usage is TRBJ1-2; TRBD1 matches at 7 bases. V trimming: 4 bases; J trimming: 2 bases; junction bases outside the gene matches: 4. Germline lookup yields CDR1 MNHEY and CDR2 SVGAGI. The CDR3 covers 14 residues. The CDR3 protein is CASSSPTGNYGYTF. CDR3 nucleotide sequence: TGTGCCAGCAGTTCCCCGACAGGGAACTATGGCTACACCTTC.

The chain employs TRBV25-1 and TRBJ1-6; 8 nucleotides line up with TRBD1. J lost 6 bases, V lost 4 bases, and 5 bases had no gene match. Germline CDR1 MGHDK, CDR2 SYGVNS. The CDR3 length is 15 residues. CDR3 coding DNA: TGTGCCAGCAGTGCTCGACAGGGGCCTAATTCACCCCTCCACTTT. Translation: CASSARQGPNSPLHF. The full variable domain, completed using reference TRBV25-1 and TRBJ1-6, is EADIYQTPRYLVIGTGKKITLECSQTMGHDKMYWYQQDPGMELHLIHYSYGVNSTEKGDLSSESTVSRIRTEHFPLTLESARPSHTSQYLCASSARQGPNSPLHFGNGTRLTVT.

The V call is TRBV28, the J call TRBJ2-7, with D maybe TRBD2 (7 bases). Germline V CDR1 and CDR2: MDHEN, SYDVKM. V was shortened by 4 bases and J by 4 bases, with 17 bases between the two germline ends. The CDR3 has 15 amino acids. CDR3 DNA: TGTGCCAGCAGTTCCCGTGGCGGGGGCACTTACGAGCAGTACTTC. Translating it yields CASSSRGGGTYEQYF.

This rearrangement joins TRBV5-7 to TRBJ1-5; perhaps TRBD1 as D (6 bases). TRBV5-7 is an ORF, with its function uncertain. Trimming took 5 bases from V and 9 from J, leaving 18 bases between them. The CDR3 extends over 14 amino acids. DNA for the CDR3: TGTGCCAGCAGACTCGGACAGTCCCCTCGGCCCCAGCATTTT. This sequence encodes CASRLGQSPRPQHF.

The chain has TRBV5-1 and TRBJ2-7, with TRBD2 identical over 9 bases. The germline V gene has CDR1 SGHRS and CDR2 YFSETQ. V shed 4 bases and J 0 bases; nucleotides not matched to a gene: 8. The CDR3 is 16 residues long. DNA for the CDR3: TGCGCCAGCAGCCCGGGGACTAGCCGAAACTCCTACGAGCAGTACTTC. Its protein product is CASSPGTSRNSYEQYF.

This clone was picked up one time. The genes are TRBV6-6 and TRBJ2-7; a possible D gene is TRBD1 (6 bases). Germline V gene sequence: CDR1 MNHNY, CDR2 SVGAGI (reference sequence). V lost 5 bases and J lost 2, with 13 bases in between. The CDR3 covers 14 residues. The CDR3 sequence: CASSPRDTTYEQYF. CDR3 DNA sequence: TGTGCCAGCAGTCCCCGGGACACTACCTACGAGCAGTACTTC.

In this sample, this clone turned up a few times. The chain uses TRBV9 and TRBJ1-1, with D unclear. Germline V gene data show CDR1 as SGDLS and CDR2 as YYNGEE. V lost 0 bases and J 11 bases, leaving 17 bases between the germline ends. The CDR3 loop spans 14 amino acids. In DNA, the CDR3 is TGTGCCAGCAGCGTAGCCGATTCAGTGACCGGGGCTTTCTTT. It codes for CASSVADSVTGAFF.

V usage is TRBV28 and J usage is TRBJ1-5, with 9 bases matching TRBD1. Trimming took 4 bases from V and 3 from J; bases not matched to a gene: 13. CDR1 MDHEN and CDR2 SYDVKM come from the germline V gene. CDR3 length: 18 residues. CDR3 sequence: CASSSTGGWDLINQPQHF. The CDR3 bases are TGTGCCAGCAGTTCTACAGGGGGCTGGGATTTAATCAATCAGCCCCAGCATTTT.

This sequence joins TRBV27 and TRBJ1-3; no clear D. The CDR3 consists of 15 residues. Trimming left V 0 bases short and J 3 bases short, with 9 bases between. The germline V gene has CDR1 MNHEY and CDR2 SMNVEV (reference sequence). The CDR3 reads CASSLSWTFGNTIYF. As DNA, the CDR3 is TGTGCCAGCAGTTTATCGTGGACTTTTGGAAACACCATATATTTT.

As concerns this clone: A read error is likely, as this CDR3 ends without the conserved phenylalanine or tryptophan. This chain links TRBV5-6 with TRBJ1-1; D is perhaps TRBD1 (6 bases). CDR1 and CDR2 from the germline V gene are SGHDT and YYEEEE. The CDR3 runs to 15 residues. Trimming left V 4 bases short and J 1 base short, with 14 bases between. CDR3 DNA sequence: TGTGCCAGCAGCCCGGACAGCGCGCGGAACACTGAAGCTTTCGTT. It specifies CASSPDSARNTEAFV.

This sequence joins TRBV10-1 and TRBJ2-5; 10 bases are shared with TRBD1. CDR1 is WNHNN, CDR2 SYGVQD, per germline (reference sequence). This CDR3 region has 15 residues. V lost 3 bases to trimming and J lost 4 bases; unmatched junction nucleotides: 5. CDR3 coding DNA: TGCGCCAGCAGTGACCCGGGACAGGGGATAGAGACCCAGTACTTC. Its translation is CASSDPGQGIETQYF.